This is a list of T cell receptor beta chains from one sample in a study of beta chain features in type 1 diabetes. Libraries were prepared by immunoSEQ multiplex PCR; TCRdb keeps only in-frame clonotypes and omits some of them. Here the sample spans 300,000 to 400,000 clones, approximately 9.9% being singletons. Sequencing was carried out using naive CD4+ T cells from blood. Source of these receptors: a woman aged 25 to 39 in good health. Each CDR3 is given with its conserved first and last residue. D genes are given only for firm matches. Clone size, where shown, is once, few, many, or a class for clones that have expanded.

clone size: NA
D gene: TRBD1
V gene: TRBV9
J gene: TRBJ2-3
CDR3 DNA: TGTGCCAGCAGCGATGGACAGGGGTCCATTCGAAGGGATACGCAGTATTTT
CDR3 protein: CASSDGQGSIRRDTQYF

clone size: few
D gene: NA
V gene: TRBV6-6
J gene: TRBJ1-5
CDR3 DNA: TGTGCCAGCAGTTACTCGGAGGGAGCAGGTGGTCAGCCCCAGCATTTT
CDR3 protein: CASSYSEGAGGQPQHF

clone size: few
D gene: TRBD2
V gene: TRBV2
J gene: TRBJ2-1
CDR3 DNA: TGTGCCAGCAGCCGGACTAGCGGGGGCTACAATGAGCAGTTCTTC
CDR3 protein: CASSRTSGGYNEQFF

clone size: few
D gene: NA
V gene: TRBV27
J gene: TRBJ2-2
CDR3 DNA: TGTGCCAGCAGCAGACTTCAGACCGGGGAGCTGTTTTTT
CDR3 protein: CASSRLQTGELFF

clone size: NA
D gene: TRBD2
V gene: TRBV28
J gene: TRBJ2-2
CDR3 DNA: TGTGCCAGCAGTCCGGCGGGAGTTGGGAACACCGGGGAGCTGTTTTTT
CDR3 protein: CASSPAGVGNTGELFF

clone size: NA
D gene: NA
V gene: TRBV30
J gene: TRBJ1-2
CDR3 DNA: TGTGCCTGGAGTGTTATAGGGGACTATGGCTACACCTTC
CDR3 protein: CAWSVIGDYGYTF

clone size: few
D gene: NA
V gene: TRBV30
J gene: TRBJ1-4
CDR3 DNA: TGTGCCTGGAGTGGATTAGCGAGCTCCACAACTAATGAAAAACTGTTTTTT
CDR3 protein: CAWSGLASSTTNEKLFF

clone size: few
D gene: TRBD1
V gene: TRBV28
J gene: TRBJ1-1
CDR3 DNA: TGTGCCAGCAGTTTAGGACAGGGAGGGGGCACTGAAGCTTTCTTT
CDR3 protein: CASSLGQGGGTEAFF

clone size: few
D gene: TRBD2
V gene: TRBV5-1
J gene: TRBJ2-1
CDR3 DNA: TGCGCCAGCAGTGTCGGACTAGCGGATACCTACAATGAGCAGTTCTTC
CDR3 protein: CASSVGLADTYNEQFF

clone size: few
D gene: TRBD1
V gene: TRBV29-1
J gene: TRBJ2-3
CDR3 DNA: TGCAGCGTTGAAGATCAAACTCTCGAGACAGGGGACACAGATACGCAGTATTTT
CDR3 protein: CSVEDQTLETGDTDTQYF

clone size: NA
D gene: NA
V gene: TRBV15
J gene: TRBJ1-2
CDR3 DNA: TGTGCCACCAGCAGGGGGAGGTTTCTTAACTATGGCTACACCTTC
CDR3 protein: CATSRGRFLNYGYTF

clone size: NA
D gene: NA
V gene: TRBV5-1
J gene: TRBJ2-3
CDR3 DNA: TGCGCCAGCAGCTTGGCTAGTGAGACAGATACGCAGTATTTT
CDR3 protein: CASSLASETDTQYF

clone size: NA
D gene: TRBD1
V gene: TRBV5-6
J gene: TRBJ1-2
CDR3 DNA: TGTGCCAGCAGCTTGAAGGGGGCTTATGGCTACACCTTC
CDR3 protein: CASSLKGAYGYTF

clone size: few
D gene: TRBD2
V gene: TRBV7-9
J gene: TRBJ2-4
CDR3 DNA: TGTGCCAGCAGCTTTGGACTAGCGGAAAACATTCAGTACTTC
CDR3 protein: CASSFGLAENIQYF

clone size: NA
D gene: TRBD1
V gene: TRBV19
J gene: TRBJ2-5
CDR3 DNA: TGTGCCAGTACACCGACACAGGGGGCTGTGGAGACCCAGTACTTC
CDR3 protein: CASTPTQGAVETQYF